The rows below give T cell receptor beta chains drawn from one sample of a study of response to subunit inactivated influenza vaccine. MiXCR was run by TCRdb on the RT-PCR reads, yielding one entry per CDR3 protein. Counted here are a few hundred thousand distinct CDR3 sequences, 14% occurring once; the ten biggest clones make up around 10%. Specimen: PBMCs from blood, collected 11 to 12 days after vaccination. The origin of the receptors is a man over 45 who received an inactivated influenza vaccine. Each CDR3 is given with its conserved first and last residue. The D gene is left open where the match is weak. Part of the rows lack a size; the others show once, few, many or a class for expanded clones.

v_gene: TRBV4-1
j_gene: TRBJ2-1
abundance: .
d_gene: .
CDR3nt: TGCGCCAGCAGCCCCCACTCGACGAGCTCCTACAATGAGCAGTTCTTC
CDR3aa: CASSPHSTSSYNEQFF

v_gene: TRBV20-1
j_gene: TRBJ2-7
abundance: many
d_gene: TRBD2
CDR3nt: TGCAGTGCTAGAGATTTCTTGGCGGGAGAGGATGACGAGCAGTACTTC
CDR3aa: CSARDFLAGEDDEQYF

v_gene: TRBV12-3/TRBV12-4
j_gene: TRBJ1-2
abundance: .
d_gene: .
CDR3nt: TGTGCCAGCACCCCGGCTCGGTCTGGCTACACCTTC
CDR3aa: CASTPARSGYTF

v_gene: TRBV19
j_gene: TRBJ2-1
abundance: .
d_gene: .
CDR3nt: TGTGCCAGTAGTATCTCCCCGACACCCTCCTACAATGAGCAGTTCTTC
CDR3aa: CASSISPTPSYNEQFF

v_gene: TRBV20-1
j_gene: TRBJ2-3
abundance: .
d_gene: TRBD2
CDR3nt: TGCAGTGCTATCCCCGGGACTAGCGGTCTATCAGATACGCAGTATTTT
CDR3aa: CSAIPGTSGLSDTQYF

v_gene: TRBV20-1
j_gene: TRBJ2-3
abundance: few
d_gene: TRBD2
CDR3nt: TGCAGTGCTAGAGATCGGGCGGGAGGGCCACATACGCAGTATTTT
CDR3aa: CSARDRAGGPHTQYF

v_gene: TRBV4-2
j_gene: TRBJ2-3
abundance: .
d_gene: TRBD1
CDR3nt: TGTGCCAGCAGCCAAAGTAGGGGGCAAAGATCAGATACGCAGTATTTT
CDR3aa: CASSQSRGQRSDTQYF

v_gene: TRBV27
j_gene: TRBJ1-1
abundance: few
d_gene: .
CDR3nt: TGTGCCAGCCACACTGGGAGCTCAGGGAGAATCGCTGAAGCTTTCTTT
CDR3aa: CASHTGSSGRIAEAFF

v_gene: TRBV24-1
j_gene: TRBJ2-2
abundance: few
d_gene: TRBD1
CDR3nt: TGTGCCACCAGTGATCCCTCGCCCTCCGGGACAGGGGTGCTGTTTTTT
CDR3aa: CATSDPSPSGTGVLFF

v_gene: TRBV21-1
j_gene: TRBJ2-3
abundance: .
d_gene: .
CDR3nt: TGTGCCAGCAGCAAACAGAAGGGACTAGCGGGAGACACAGATACGCAGTATTTT
CDR3aa: CASSKQKGLAGDTDTQYF

v_gene: TRBV7-3
j_gene: TRBJ2-1
abundance: .
d_gene: TRBD2
CDR3nt: TGTGCCAGCAGCCCGACTAGCGGGAGGGACAATGAGCAGTTCTTC
CDR3aa: CASSPTSGRDNEQFF

v_gene: TRBV5-1
j_gene: TRBJ2-7
abundance: few
d_gene: .
CDR3nt: TGCGCCAGCAGCTTGTGGATGGACGAGCAGTACTTC
CDR3aa: CASSLWMDEQYF

v_gene: TRBV4-1
j_gene: TRBJ1-3
abundance: .
d_gene: .
CDR3nt: TGCGCCAGCAGCCAGAATCAACCAGGTTTTGGGGGCAGGAACACCATATATTTT
CDR3aa: CASSQNQPGFGGRNTIYF

v_gene: TRBV4-2
j_gene: TRBJ2-2
abundance: many
d_gene: .
CDR3nt: TGTGCCAGCAGCCAAGAAGTAGTTAGCTGGGGCACCGGGGAGCTGTTTTTT
CDR3aa: CASSQEVVSWGTGELFF

v_gene: TRBV6-5
j_gene: TRBJ2-2
abundance: few
d_gene: .
CDR3nt: TGTGCCAGCACCCGTTTTGGCGGGGAGCTGTTTTTT
CDR3aa: CASTRFGGELFF

v_gene: TRBV4-2
j_gene: TRBJ2-1
abundance: .
d_gene: TRBD2
CDR3nt: TGTGCCAGCAGCCCCTCCTCGGCAGTGACTATGAGCGGGAGTGGGGATGAGCAGTTCTTC
CDR3aa: CASSPSSAVTMSGSGDEQFF

v_gene: TRBV4-3
j_gene: TRBJ2-5
abundance: .
d_gene: .
CDR3nt: TGCGCCAGCAGCCAAGAGGCGGGATCGACCCAGTACTTC
CDR3aa: CASSQEAGSTQYF

v_gene: TRBV5-1
j_gene: TRBJ2-1
abundance: .
d_gene: TRBD2
CDR3nt: TGCGCCAGCAGCGTGGATGCACTAGCGGGGAATGAGCAGTTCTTC
CDR3aa: CASSVDALAGNEQFF

v_gene: TRBV29-1
j_gene: TRBJ2-1
abundance: many
d_gene: .
CDR3nt: TGCAGCGCTCGTCCTAACCGTCATGAGCAGTTCTTC
CDR3aa: CSARPNRHEQFF

v_gene: TRBV20-1
j_gene: TRBJ2-7
abundance: few
d_gene: TRBD2
CDR3nt: TGCAGTGCTAGAGACCCTAGCGGGGGGTTTGACGAGCAGTACTTC
CDR3aa: CSARDPSGGFDEQYF

v_gene: TRBV14
j_gene: TRBJ2-3
abundance: few
d_gene: TRBD2
CDR3nt: TGTGCCAGCAGCCAAGATCGGGGGAGGGCCACAGATACGCAGTATTTT
CDR3aa: CASSQDRGRATDTQYF

v_gene: TRBV4-2
j_gene: TRBJ1-4
abundance: few
d_gene: .
CDR3nt: TGTGCCAGCAGCCTCTTCCGAGGCAGGGGTGGTTTGGATGAAAAACTGTTTTTT
CDR3aa: CASSLFRGRGGLDEKLFF

v_gene: TRBV30
j_gene: TRBJ2-3
abundance: few
d_gene: .
CDR3nt: TGTGCCTGGAGTACGGGATCCCGAATGGATACGCAGTATTTT
CDR3aa: CAWSTGSRMDTQYF

v_gene: TRBV7-2
j_gene: TRBJ1-2
abundance: .
d_gene: .
CDR3nt: TGTGCCAGCAGCTTAGGGGGCAGGGGTTTCTACACCTTC
CDR3aa: CASSLGGRGFYTF

v_gene: TRBV20-1
j_gene: TRBJ2-3
abundance: .
d_gene: .
CDR3nt: TGCAGTGCTAGAGTCCCCGGGTGGACAGATACGCAGTATTTT
CDR3aa: CSARVPGWTDTQYF

v_gene: TRBV15
j_gene: TRBJ1-1
abundance: .
d_gene: .
CDR3nt: TGTGCCACCAGCAATTCAGGGAGGGAAGCTTTCTTT
CDR3aa: CATSNSGREAFF

v_gene: TRBV24-1
j_gene: TRBJ2-1
abundance: .
d_gene: .
CDR3nt: TGTGCCACCAGTGATGGAAATAGACGATTTAGCGATGAGCAGTTCTTC
CDR3aa: CATSDGNRRFSDEQFF

v_gene: TRBV7-8
j_gene: TRBJ1-1
abundance: few
d_gene: TRBD1
CDR3nt: TGTGCCAGCAGCCCTAGATTGACAGGGGCGAACACTGAAGCTTTCTTT
CDR3aa: CASSPRLTGANTEAFF

v_gene: TRBV4-3
j_gene: TRBJ2-1
abundance: .
d_gene: TRBD1
CDR3nt: TGCGCCAGCAGCCAAGCAGGGACAGGGTACAATGAGCAGTTCTTC
CDR3aa: CASSQAGTGYNEQFF

v_gene: TRBV5-5
j_gene: TRBJ1-2
abundance: .
d_gene: .
CDR3nt: TGTGCCAGCAGTGTCGGGGGTAGGAGCTATGGCTACACCTTC
CDR3aa: CASSVGGRSYGYTF

v_gene: TRBV29-1
j_gene: TRBJ1-2
abundance: few
d_gene: TRBD1
CDR3nt: TGCAGCGCCGGGGGACAGAACGGCTACACCTTC
CDR3aa: CSAGGQNGYTF

v_gene: TRBV5-1
j_gene: TRBJ2-1
abundance: many
d_gene: TRBD2
CDR3nt: TGCGCCAGCAGCTTGGCGGCGGGAGGCGGGAATGAGCAGTTCTTC
CDR3aa: CASSLAAGGGNEQFF

v_gene: TRBV20-1
j_gene: TRBJ1-4
abundance: few
d_gene: TRBD1
CDR3nt: TGCAGTGCTCCGACAGGGGGGAGTGAAAAACTGTTTTTT
CDR3aa: CSAPTGGSEKLFF

v_gene: TRBV6-6
j_gene: TRBJ1-2
abundance: .
d_gene: .
CDR3nt: TGTGCCAGCAGTATCACCGTGTATGGCTACACCTTC
CDR3aa: CASSITVYGYTF

v_gene: TRBV12-3/TRBV12-4
j_gene: TRBJ1-1
abundance: few
d_gene: TRBD1
CDR3nt: TGTGCCAGCAGAGATCCGCCGGGACAGGGAGACACTGAAGCTTTCTTT
CDR3aa: CASRDPPGQGDTEAFF

v_gene: TRBV7-3
j_gene: TRBJ2-1
abundance: few
d_gene: .
CDR3nt: TGTGCCAGCAGCTTAGGGGCCAACAATGAGCAGTTCTTC
CDR3aa: CASSLGANNEQFF

v_gene: TRBV12-3/TRBV12-4
j_gene: TRBJ1-1
abundance: .
d_gene: .
CDR3nt: TGTGCCAGCAACCGGCAGAGGGGGGAAGCTTTCTTT
CDR3aa: CASNRQRGEAFF

v_gene: TRBV12-3/TRBV12-4
j_gene: TRBJ2-3
abundance: many
d_gene: .
CDR3nt: TGTGCCAGCAGCCGACCGACAGATACGCAGTATTTT
CDR3aa: CASSRPTDTQYF

v_gene: TRBV5-5
j_gene: TRBJ1-1
abundance: few
d_gene: TRBD1
CDR3nt: TGTGCCAGCAGCTTGAGCGGGACAGGGAACACTGAAGCTTTCTTT
CDR3aa: CASSLSGTGNTEAFF

v_gene: TRBV7-2
j_gene: TRBJ2-1
abundance: few
d_gene: .
CDR3nt: TGTGCCAGCAGCTTAATGAGGGACAATGAGCAGTTCTTC
CDR3aa: CASSLMRDNEQFF

v_gene: TRBV6-6
j_gene: TRBJ2-3
abundance: few
d_gene: .
CDR3nt: TGTGCCAGCAGGTTTCCGCACACAGATACGCAGTATTTT
CDR3aa: CASRFPHTDTQYF

v_gene: TRBV20-1
j_gene: TRBJ2-7
abundance: few
d_gene: .
CDR3nt: TGCAGTGCTAGAGGGGATGTCGGGAGGGGGCGCGGGTACGAGCAGTACTTC
CDR3aa: CSARGDVGRGRGYEQYF

v_gene: TRBV18
j_gene: TRBJ2-3
abundance: few
d_gene: .
CDR3nt: TGTGCCAGCTCACCCCCGGTGGGTGGCGATACGCAGTATTTT
CDR3aa: CASSPPVGGDTQYF

v_gene: TRBV18
j_gene: TRBJ2-1
abundance: few
d_gene: TRBD2
CDR3nt: TGTGCCAGCTCTCGGGGGGCCCCAACTAGCGGGGAAAAGCAGTTCTTC
CDR3aa: CASSRGAPTSGEKQFF

v_gene: TRBV12-3/TRBV12-4
j_gene: TRBJ2-1
abundance: .
d_gene: .
CDR3nt: TGTGCCAGCAGTTTAGATCGGGAGTTTCCCTCCTACAATGAGCAGTTCTTC
CDR3aa: CASSLDREFPSYNEQFF

v_gene: TRBV20-1
j_gene: TRBJ2-1
abundance: .
d_gene: TRBD2
CDR3nt: TGCAGTGCCGCGGGAGGGCCGAATGAGCAGTTCTTC
CDR3aa: CSAAGGPNEQFF

v_gene: TRBV5-1
j_gene: TRBJ2-5
abundance: few
d_gene: TRBD1
CDR3nt: TGCGCCAGCAGCTTGGCGGGACAGGCAGTCGAGACCCAGTACTTC
CDR3aa: CASSLAGQAVETQYF

v_gene: TRBV20-1
j_gene: TRBJ2-2
abundance: .
d_gene: .
CDR3nt: TGCAGTGCGAGATCCGGGACTGGGGGCACCGGGGAGCTGTTTTTT
CDR3aa: CSARSGTGGTGELFF

v_gene: TRBV7-9
j_gene: TRBJ2-1
abundance: .
d_gene: TRBD1
CDR3nt: TGTGCCAGCAGCCGGGACAGGGCATCAATGAAGCAGTTCTTC
CDR3aa: CASSRDRASMKQFF